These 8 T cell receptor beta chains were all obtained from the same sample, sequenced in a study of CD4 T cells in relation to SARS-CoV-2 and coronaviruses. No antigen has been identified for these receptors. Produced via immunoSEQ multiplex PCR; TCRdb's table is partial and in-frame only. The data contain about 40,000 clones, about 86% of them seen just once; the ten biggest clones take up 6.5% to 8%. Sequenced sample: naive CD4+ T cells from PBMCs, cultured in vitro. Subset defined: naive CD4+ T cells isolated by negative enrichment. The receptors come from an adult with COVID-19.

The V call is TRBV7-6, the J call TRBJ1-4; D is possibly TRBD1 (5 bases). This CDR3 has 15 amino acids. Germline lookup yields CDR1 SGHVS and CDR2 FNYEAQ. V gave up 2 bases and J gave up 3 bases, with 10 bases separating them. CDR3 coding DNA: TGTGCCAGCAGCTTAAGGAGGGGAGCTAATGAAAAACTGTTTTTT. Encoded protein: CASSLRRGANEKLFF.

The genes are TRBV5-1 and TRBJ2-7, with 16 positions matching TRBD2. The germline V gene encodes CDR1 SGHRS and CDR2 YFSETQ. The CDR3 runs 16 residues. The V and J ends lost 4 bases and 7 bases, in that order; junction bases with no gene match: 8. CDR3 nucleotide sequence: TGCGCCAGCAGCCCCACGGGACTAGCGGGAGGGGAAGAGCAGTACTTC. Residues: CASSPTGLAGGEEQYF.

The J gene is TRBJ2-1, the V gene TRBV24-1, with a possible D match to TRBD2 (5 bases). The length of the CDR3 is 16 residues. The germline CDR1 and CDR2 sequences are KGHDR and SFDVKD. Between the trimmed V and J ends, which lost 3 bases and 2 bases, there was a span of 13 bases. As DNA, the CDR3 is TGTGCCACCAGTGATGAAACTAGTTTTCCCTACAATGAGCAGTTCTTC. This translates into CATSDETSFPYNEQFF.

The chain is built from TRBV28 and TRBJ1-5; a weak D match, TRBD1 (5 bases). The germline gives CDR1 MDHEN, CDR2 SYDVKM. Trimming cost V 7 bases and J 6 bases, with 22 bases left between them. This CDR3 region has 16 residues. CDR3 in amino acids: CASTPFAEGPSQPQHF. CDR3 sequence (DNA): TGTGCCAGCACTCCATTCGCTGAGGGGCCATCTCAGCCCCAGCATTTT.

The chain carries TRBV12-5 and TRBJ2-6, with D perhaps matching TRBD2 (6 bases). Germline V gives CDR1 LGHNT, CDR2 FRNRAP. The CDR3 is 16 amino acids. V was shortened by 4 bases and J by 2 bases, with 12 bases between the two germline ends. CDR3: CASGWLEGTGANVLTF. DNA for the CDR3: TGTGCTAGTGGTTGGCTGGAGGGGACTGGGGCCAACGTCCTGACTTTC.

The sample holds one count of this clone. The CDR3 sequence is CASSSKTRTDTQYF. The CDR3, as DNA: TGTGCCAGCAGCTCCAAGACCCGCACAGATACGCAGTATTTT. The chain couples TRBV3-1 (or the pseudogene TRBV3-2) to TRBJ2-3; D ambiguous. Trimming cost V 5 bases and J 1 base, with 10 bases left between them. The CDR3 runs to 14 residues. Germline-derived CDR1 and CDR2 are LGHDT and YNNKEL (reference sequence).

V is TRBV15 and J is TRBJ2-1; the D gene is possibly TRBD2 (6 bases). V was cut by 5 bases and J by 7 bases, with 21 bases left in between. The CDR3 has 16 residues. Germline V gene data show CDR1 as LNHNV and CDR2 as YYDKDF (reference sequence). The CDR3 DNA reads TGTGCCACCAGCTCTCGCGCGGGACGGAGGGCGAATGAGCAGTTCTTC. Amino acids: CATSSRAGRRANEQFF.

CDR3 loop: CASSVDWGREQYF. The CDR3 nucleotides are TGTGCCAGCAGTGTTGATTGGGGGCGCGAGCAGTACTTC. The chain has TRBV2 and TRBJ2-7; the D gene is possibly TRBD1 (6 bases). V lost 4 bases, J lost 6 bases, and 13 bases lay in between. This CDR3 has 13 residues. CDR1 is SNHLY, CDR2 FYNNEI, per germline.